The 27 T cell receptor beta chains presented below share a single source sample, sequenced in a study of cytomegalovirus exposure and HLA in healthy donors. The PCR had 60 Vbeta and 13 Jbeta primers. Measured with immunoSEQ multiplex PCR; TCRdb has only the in-frame clones, and not every one. The repertoire holds 200,000 to 250,000 clones, with 75% to 90% as singletons. The sequencing input was PBMCs. Receptor source: a woman aged 18-29 years in good health and CMV-seronegative.

This clone appeared once. The chain recombines TRBV27 with TRBJ2-1, with 8 bases identical to TRBD1. Per germline, CDR1 MNHEY and CDR2 SMNVEV (reference sequence). This CDR3 has 16 amino acids. V was clipped by 5 bases and J by 0 bases; unmatched bases: 6. CDR3 coding DNA: TGTGCCAGCAGTCCACGACAGGGGAGCTCCTACAATGAGCAGTTCTTC. As protein: CASSPRQGSSYNEQFF.

This sequence joins TRBV7-2 and TRBJ2-2; possibly TRBD2 for D (7 bases). V was trimmed by 1 base and J by 4 bases, leaving 22 bases between them. The length of the CDR3 is 19 residues. Germline CDR1 is SGHTA and CDR2 is FQGNSA. The DNA of the CDR3 is TGTGCCAGCAGCTTAGATCCCCGGGTTGGGGGGGCGCGCACCGGGGAGCTGTTTTTT. Translated, it gives CASSLDPRVGGARTGELFF. Based on the CDR3 plus reference TRBV7-2 and TRBJ2-2, the full variable domain is GAGVSQSPSNKVTEKGKDVELRCDPISGHTALYWYRQSLGQGLEFLIYFQGNSAPDKSGLPSDRFSAERTGGSVSTLTIQRTQQEDSAVYLCASSLDPRVGGARTGELFFGEGSRLTVL.

The chain links TRBV7-3 to TRBJ2-2, with 7 bases fitting TRBD1. Germline V gene sequence: CDR1 SGHTA, CDR2 FQGTGA. This CDR3 has 15 amino acids. Losses at the gene ends were 4 bases for V and 0 bases for J; bases not matched to a gene: 2. In DNA form, the CDR3 reads TGTGCCAGCAGCTCGGGGACAGCGAACACCGGGGAGCTGTTTTTT. Residues: CASSSGTANTGELFF.

The chain recombines TRBV27 with TRBJ2-5, with 7 bases matching TRBD1. The junction had 18 bases not matched to a gene; V was cut back by 6 bases and J by 5 bases. This CDR3 is 17 amino acids long. Germline V gene data show CDR1 as MNHEY and CDR2 as SMNVEV (reference sequence). The chain's CDR3 is CASSPPMGRRGGETQYF. CDR3 DNA: TGTGCCAGCAGCCCACCAATGGGACGACGAGGGGGCGAGACCCAGTACTTC.

This clone was recorded once. This CDR3 is CASRNGVYEQYF. Written as DNA, the CDR3 is TGTGCCAGCAGGAACGGGGTCTACGAGCAGTACTTC. This sequence joins TRBV27 and TRBJ2-7, with D possibly TRBD2 on 5 matching bases. CDR1 MNHEY and CDR2 SMNVEV come from the germline V gene (reference sequence). The CDR3 runs 12 residues. The V end lost 6 bases, the J end lost 3 bases, and 9 bases lay between the germline ends.

The chain carries TRBV7-2 and TRBJ1-2; D call uncertain. Per germline, CDR1 SGHTA and CDR2 FQGNSA. V shed 3 bases and J shed 8 bases, with 13 bases lying between them. The CDR3 runs 13 residues. This CDR3 reads CASSFTPVSGYTF. In DNA form, the CDR3 reads TGTGCCAGCAGCTTTACCCCGGTGAGCGGCTACACCTTC.

V usage is TRBV9 and J usage is TRBJ2-7; TRBD1 aligns across 8 bases. Per germline, CDR1 SGDLS and CDR2 YYNGEE. CDR3 length equals 17 residues. V gave up 3 bases and J gave up 0 bases; unmatched junction bases: 11. CDR3 in amino acids: CASSGAFSGTGSYEQYF. CDR3 nucleotide sequence: TGTGCCAGCAGCGGGGCCTTTTCTGGGACAGGCTCCTACGAGCAGTACTTC.

The rearrangement links TRBV11-2 to TRBJ1-3, with 7 bases aligning to TRBD1. The CDR3 is made up of 16 amino acids. Germline trimming cut 4 bases from V and 5 bases from J; bases unmatched to any gene: 11. The germline gives CDR1 SGHAT, CDR2 FQNNGV. The CDR3 coding sequence is TGTGCCAGCAGCTCGGTGGACAGGCATCTGCGAAACACCATATATTTT. This codes for CASSSVDRHLRNTIYF.

The rearrangement joins TRBV18 to TRBJ2-7; D is uncertain. The CDR3 has 15 residues. The V and J ends lost 3 bases and 0 bases respectively, with 12 bases between them. The germline CDR1 and CDR2 sequences are KGHSH and LQKENI. The CDR3 loop reads CASSPRVAVSYEQYF. The CDR3 nucleotides are TGTGCCAGCTCACCTCGGGTGGCTGTCTCCTACGAGCAGTACTTC. The variable domain in full, completed from reference TRBV18 and TRBJ2-7, reads NAGVMQNPRHLVRRRGQEARLRCSPMKGHSHVYWYRQLPEEGLKFMVYLQKENIIDESGMPKERFSAEFPKEGPSILRIQQVVRGDSAAYFCASSPRVAVSYEQYFGPGTRLTVT.

V gene TRBV19 combines with J gene TRBJ1-1; D is unresolved. The germline CDR1 and CDR2 sequences are LNHDA and SQIVND (reference sequence). V was trimmed by 3 bases and J by 7 bases, leaving 12 bases between them. The CDR3 runs 13 residues. The CDR3 DNA follows: TGTGCCAGTAGTATTAAGGCAGGTGATGAAGCTTTCTTT. The encoded protein is CASSIKAGDEAFF.

The chain has TRBV7-2 and TRBJ2-7; 7 bases map to TRBD1. After removal of 5 bases from V and 2 bases from J, the junction contained 6 bases not matched to a gene. The V gene's germline CDR1 is SGHTA and CDR2 FQGNSA. This CDR3 comprises 14 residues. Here the CDR3 reads CASSQTGDPYEQYF. In DNA, the CDR3 is TGTGCCAGCAGCCAAACAGGGGACCCCTACGAGCAGTACTTC.

The chain links TRBV7-2 to TRBJ2-1; D might be TRBD2 (5 bases). From germline, CDR1 is SGHTA and CDR2 FQGNSA. This CDR3 is 16 amino acids long. Trimming took off 6 bases at V and 4 bases at J, with 19 bases between the two ends. CDR3: CASSYTLAGGYNEQFF. The CDR3 DNA reads as TGTGCCAGCAGTTACACGCTCGCGGGCGGGTACAATGAGCAGTTCTTC. The full variable domain, in which reference TRBV7-2 and TRBJ2-1 provide the parts outside the CDR3, is GAGVSQSPSNKVTEKGKDVELRCDPISGHTALYWYRQSLGQGLEFLIYFQGNSAPDKSGLPSDRFSAERTGGSVSTLTIQRTQQEDSAVYLCASSYTLAGGYNEQFFGPGTRLTVL.

V is TRBV10-3 and J is TRBJ2-5; 9 nucleotides agree with TRBD1. The J call could be wrong; TRBJ2-7 is a better fit for the DNA end. This CDR3 comprises 15 residues. Germline CDR1 ENHRY, CDR2 SYGVKD. The CDR3 sequence is CAISGPGQGAYEQYF. In nucleotides, the CDR3 is TGTGCCATCAGTGGGCCGGGACAGGGAGCTTACGAGCAGTACTTC.

This chain connects TRBV10-3 to TRBJ2-5; TRBD2 agrees at 11 bases. V shed 11 bases and J 5 bases; nucleotides not matched to a gene: 10. Per the germline V gene, CDR1 is ENHRY and CDR2 is SYGVKD. This CDR3 has 14 residues. The CDR3 DNA sequence: TGTGCCCCCTTTAGCGGGAGGGCCAAGGAGACCCAGTACTTC. It specifies CAPFSGRAKETQYF.

This clone was counted a single time. The chain uses TRBV10-2 and TRBJ1-5, with 7 bases fitting TRBD1. The junction had 4 bases not matched to a gene; V was cut back by 6 bases and J by 5 bases. Per the germline V gene, CDR1 is WSHSY and CDR2 is SAAADI. This CDR3 region has 13 residues. The CDR3 nucleotides are TGCGCCAGCAGCGGGACAGCTCATCAGCCCCAGCATTTT. It specifies CASSGTAHQPQHF.

The chain recombines TRBV7-3 with TRBJ1-1, with D possibly matching TRBD1 (5 bases). From germline, CDR1 is SGHTA and CDR2 FQGTGA. CDR3 length: 13 amino acids. V was trimmed by 5 bases and J by 6 bases, leaving 13 bases between them. The CDR3 DNA sequence: TGTGCCAGCAGCCCCGGGGGAGGGGCTGAAGCTTTCTTT. It yields the protein CASSPGGGAEAFF. Looking up the rest from reference TRBV7-3 and TRBJ1-1 gives the full variable domain: GAGVSQTPSNKVTEKGKYVELRCDPISGHTALYWYRQSLGQGPEFLIYFQGTGAADDSGLPNDRFFAVRPEGSVSTLKIQRTERGDSAVYLCASSPGGGAEAFFGQGTRLTVV.

V and J are TRBV5-1 and TRBJ1-2, with 9 bases aligning to TRBD1. The CDR3 consists of 14 residues. V gave up 7 bases and J gave up 6 bases; unmatched junction bases: 10. CDR1 is SGHRS and CDR2 is YFSETQ in the germline V gene. CDR3 DNA: TGCGCCAGCCGAGCTCCCGGGACAGGGCATGGCTACACCTTC. Its protein product is CASRAPGTGHGYTF.

The chain joins TRBV30 to TRBJ1-4, with 7 bases that match TRBD1. The germline V gene encodes CDR1 GTSNPN and CDR2 SVGIG (reference sequence). The junction had 14 bases not matched to a gene; V was cut back by 3 bases and J by 10 bases. This CDR3 spans 15 amino acids. This chain's CDR3 is CAWRAGGAQGGKLFF. CDR3 nucleotide sequence: TGTGCCTGGAGGGCCGGTGGGGCCCAGGGGGGAAAACTGTTTTTT.

The chain carries TRBV30 and TRBJ2-1, with TRBD1 matching 7 bases. Per the germline V gene, CDR1 is GTSNPN and CDR2 is SVGIG (reference sequence). The CDR3 spans 14 residues. V lost 3 bases, J lost 2 bases, and 4 bases stayed unmatched. In DNA, the CDR3 is TGTGCCTGGAGAGGGGACAGCACCTACAATGAGCAGTTCTTC. Protein: CAWRGDSTYNEQFF.

The rearrangement links TRBV5-1 to TRBJ2-1; maybe TRBD2 (5 bases). The germline gives CDR1 SGHRS, CDR2 YFSETQ. V lost 0 bases to trimming and J lost 2 bases, with 9 bases between them. The CDR3 has 15 residues. CDR3: CASSLELEAYNEQFF. The CDR3 DNA is TGCGCCAGCAGCTTGGAACTAGAGGCCTACAATGAGCAGTTCTTC.

The V and J genes are TRBV5-4 and TRBJ2-7; D perhaps matches TRBD1 (6 bases). Germline V gene lookup returns CDR1 SGHNT and CDR2 YYREEE (reference sequence). The CDR3 covers 14 residues. The germline V and J ends were trimmed by 4 bases and 9 bases, with 20 bases remaining between them. The CDR3 here is CASSPTDSSPRQYF. In DNA, the CDR3 is TGTGCCAGCAGCCCTACGGACAGTTCCCCTCGGCAGTACTTC.

The rearrangement uses TRBV5-1 and TRBJ2-7, with TRBD2 identical over 14 bases. Trimming at V came to 4 bases and at J to 6 bases, leaving 6 bases not matched to a gene. This CDR3 contains 15 residues. Looked up from germline, CDR1 is SGHRS and CDR2 is YFSETQ. Here the CDR3 reads CASSRGTSGGSEQYF. The CDR3 region has the DNA TGCGCCAGCAGCCGCGGGACTAGCGGGGGAAGCGAGCAGTACTTC.

The chain links TRBV6-5 to TRBJ2-2; D unclear. Germline values: CDR1 MNHEY, CDR2 SVGAGI. This CDR3 is built from 14 residues. V dropped 2 bases and J dropped 5 bases, with 9 bases sitting between them. The CDR3 reads CASSYERWTGELFF. The DNA for the CDR3 is TGTGCCAGCAGTTACGAGAGATGGACCGGGGAGCTGTTTTTT.

This chain connects TRBV10-3 to TRBJ1-2, with TRBD1 identical over 8 bases. Losses at the gene ends were 8 bases for V and 8 bases for J; bases not matched to a gene: 13. CDR1 and CDR2 from the germline V gene are ENHRY and SYGVKD. The CDR3 contains 14 residues. CDR3 sequence: CAISWTGSWGGYTF. In DNA form, the CDR3 reads TGTGCCATCTCGTGGACAGGGTCGTGGGGAGGCTACACCTTC.

The chain employs TRBV7-6 and TRBJ2-3; a weak D match, TRBD2 (6 bases). The V end lost 5 bases, the J end lost 0 bases, and 18 bases lay between the germline ends. The CDR3 has 17 residues. Germline V gene sequence: CDR1 SGHVS, CDR2 FNYEAQ. In DNA, the CDR3 is TGTGCCAGCAGCCGACAGTTAATCGGGGGTAGCACAGATACGCAGTATTTT. It codes for CASSRQLIGGSTDTQYF.

The V and J genes are TRBV9 and TRBJ1-4; 10 nucleotides agree with TRBD1. The CDR3 has 15 residues. The germline gives CDR1 SGDLS, CDR2 YYNGEE. V dropped 4 bases and J dropped 4; count of bases not matched to a gene: 4. CDR3 residues: CASSTGTGVNEKLFF. CDR3 coding DNA: TGTGCCAGCAGCACAGGGACAGGGGTTAATGAAAAACTGTTTTTT.

This clone was found a few times. This rearrangement joins TRBV6-5 to TRBJ1-1; TRBD1 is a possible D gene (5 bases). This CDR3 comprises 11 residues. CDR1 is MNHEY and CDR2 is SVGAGI in the germline V gene. Between the trimmed V and J ends, which lost 9 bases and 4 bases, there was a span of 9 bases. The CDR3 DNA sequence: TGTGCCAGTGGAAGGGGCACTGAAGCTTTCTTT. Its translation is CASGRGTEAFF.